The sequence of this T cell receptor (beta chain) was determined in a study of blood T cell repertoires in COVID-19. Study overall: From the United States, Italy and Spain came samples of acute and convalescent COVID-19.

CDR3 size: 13 residues. Trimming took off 3 bases at V and 7 bases at J, with 15 bases between the two ends. CDR1 is DFQATT, CDR2 SNEGSKA, per germline (reference sequence). The study recruited people aged roughly 18 to 89 years across approximately 23 US areas. Researchers sorted participants into cohorts using their self-reported clinical history. The study counted Cohort 3 donors as recovered given two negative PCRs, clearance, or symptom resolution. Sequencing used immunoSEQ multiplex PCR; TCRdb keeps in-frame clones, though not all of them. The top ten clones hold roughly 2.6% of a sample with over 250,000 clones, 90% of them seen once.

The material sequenced was PBMCs or T cells enriched from blood (not recorded which). The sequence was obtained from a man aged 55 to 70 who had recovered from COVID-19. The V gene is TRBV20-1, the J gene TRBJ1-2; no reliable D call. The CDR3 here is CSASGGVLSGYTF. CDR3 DNA: TGCAGTGCTAGTGGTGGAGTTCTCAGTGGCTACACCTTC.